Each of the 27 T cell receptor beta chains below was sequenced from the same sample in a study of shared clonotypes between healthy human individuals (TCRdb year 2020). Libraries were made using the immunoSEQ multiplex PCR assay. Here the immuneACCESS table is served through TCRdb, limited to in-frame sequences with V and J called. Missing clones are a known gap in these copies; in checked studies unresolved V genes cover under half, and the rest lacks a known reason. This sample is represented by just under 350,000 clones; about 70% of them were singletons. The ten largest clones represent about 10% of the sample. Sequenced material: memory CD4+ T cells sorted from blood. The cell subset or site label for this specimen denotes: CD45RA-negative fraction. These receptors all come from a man aged 30 to 39 in good health.

This clone was recorded a few times. The J gene is TRBJ2-7, the V gene TRBV7-9; 8 bases fit TRBD1. The V segment lost 6 bases and the J segment 1 base; nucleotides outside the gene matches: 5. CDR3 length: 14 amino acids. Germline loops: CDR1 SEHNR, CDR2 FQNEAQ (reference sequence). CDR3 region: CASRPGTGSYEQYF. The CDR3 DNA sequence: TGTGCCAGCAGACCCGGGACAGGTTCCTACGAGCAGTACTTC. Combining the CDR3 with reference TRBV7-9 and TRBJ2-7 gives the whole variable domain DTGVSQNPRHKITKRGQNVTFRCDPISEHNRLYWYRQTLGQGPEFLTYFQNEAQLEKSRLLSDRFSAERPKGSFSTLEIQRTEQGDSAMYLCASRPGTGSYEQYFGPGTRLTVT.

The chain has TRBV19 and TRBJ2-3; 10 bases align to TRBD2. The CDR3 length is 16 residues. V shed 1 base, J shed 5 bases, and the junction held 6 bases outside the gene matches. Germline V gene lookup returns CDR1 LNHDA and CDR2 SQIVND (reference sequence). CDR3: CASSIGMTSGLDTQYF. The CDR3 nucleotides are TGTGCCAGTAGTATAGGCATGACTAGCGGGCTAGATACGCAGTATTTT.

The rearrangement uses TRBV28 and TRBJ2-7; no reliable D call. The CDR3 is 12 residues long. Trimming removed 5 bases from V and 4 bases from J, with 9 bases in between. CDR1 MDHEN and CDR2 SYDVKM come from the germline V gene. The CDR3 DNA follows: TGTGCCAGCAGTGCCCTTCTTTACGAGCAGTACTTC. Translated, it gives CASSALLYEQYF.

Turning to this clone: A read error likely explains this, since a far larger clone differs by one base. Other DNA sequences in the same sample also yield this CDR3. V is TRBV28 and J is TRBJ2-1; TRBD1 matches at 12 bases. V trimming: 6 bases; J trimming: 4 bases; junction bases outside the gene matches: 4. This CDR3 spans 15 amino acids. Looked up from germline, CDR1 is MDHEN and CDR2 is SYDVKM. CDR3 coding DNA: TGTGCCAGCAGGGGGACAGGGGGCCGTTACAATGAGCAGTTCTTC. Its translation: CASRGTGGRYNEQFF.

The chain couples TRBV15 to TRBJ2-5, with a tentative D call TRBD2 (6 bases). CDR1 and CDR2 (germline): LNHNV, YYDKDF (reference sequence). The CDR3 is made up of 15 amino acids. V was cut by 0 bases and J by 4 bases, with 12 bases left in between. CDR3: CATSREAGSPETQYF. In DNA form, the CDR3 reads TGTGCCACCAGCAGAGAGGCGGGGTCCCCAGAGACCCAGTACTTC.

Note on this clone: With a far larger clone one base away, a read error is the likely cause. The chain combines TRBV6-6 with TRBJ2-7; 10 bases align to TRBD2. Germline lookup yields CDR1 MNHNY and CDR2 SVGAGI (reference sequence). This CDR3 region has 14 residues. The J segment lost 8 bases and the V segment lost 6 bases, leaving 10 bases of the junction unmatched. CDR3 DNA sequence: TGTGCCAGCAGCGGGACTAGCGTAAACTGGAAGCAGTACTTC. This codes for CASSGTSVNWKQYF.

This sequence joins TRBV4-2 and TRBJ1-2; D is ambiguous. This CDR3 has 15 amino acids. Germline CDR1 is LGHNA and CDR2 is YNFKEQ. Trimming left V 0 bases short and J 4 bases short, with 12 bases between. CDR3 DNA sequence: TGTGCCAGCAGCCAAGATGGTGCCTCGGGCTATGGCTACACCTTC. This gives the protein CASSQDGASGYGYTF.

This clone appeared a few times. The sample contains more than one DNA sequence encoding this CDR3. The chain has TRBV20-1 and TRBJ2-1; no definite D call. Trimming took 3 bases from V and 5 from J, leaving 2 bases between them. CDR3 length: 10 amino acids. The germline V gene has CDR1 DFQATT and CDR2 SNEGSKA (reference sequence). Here the CDR3 DNA reads TGCAGTGCTAGGGACAATGAGCAGTTCTTC. Translated: CSARDNEQFF.

This clone was observed a few times. The V call is TRBV7-8, the J call TRBJ2-2; weak D call: TRBD1 (6 bases). CDR1 and CDR2 from the germline V gene are SGHVS and FQNEAQ. This CDR3 contains 15 residues. Trimming cost V 6 bases and J 4 bases, with 15 bases left between them. CDR3 DNA sequence: TGTGCCAGCAGTTTTAGCAGGGGTTCCACCGGGGAGCTGTTTTTT. The encoded protein is CASSFSRGSTGELFF. Using reference TRBV7-8 and TRBJ2-2 for the parts outside the CDR3, the full variable domain is GAGVSQSPRYKVAKRGQDVALRCDPISGHVSLFWYQQALGQGPEFLTYFQNEAQLDKSGLPSDRFFAERPEGSVSTLKIQRTQQEDSAVYLCASSFSRGSTGELFFGEGSRLTVL.

The chain carries TRBV27 and TRBJ2-3; tentatively, D is TRBD1 (6 bases). The V end was cut by 5 bases, the J end by 14 bases, with 17 bases between. Germline lookup yields CDR1 MNHEY and CDR2 SMNVEV (reference sequence). The CDR3 has 12 amino acids. For the CDR3, the DNA is TGTGCCAGCAGTACGGGACACGGTCATGCGTATTTT. It codes for CASSTGHGHAYF.

The chain uses TRBV5-8 and TRBJ1-1, with D possibly being TRBD1 (5 bases). From germline, CDR1 is SGHTS and CDR2 YDEGEE. The V end was cut by 4 bases, the J end by 1 base, with 11 bases between. This CDR3 region has 14 residues. The CDR3 DNA is TGTGCCAGCAGCATACTAAGGGGGAACACTGAAGCTTTCTTT. It encodes CASSILRGNTEAFF.

In its sample, this clone was seen once. V is TRBV5-4 and J is TRBJ2-3; 9 bases fit TRBD2. The CDR3 runs to 15 residues. After removal of 5 bases from V and 4 bases from J, the junction contained 8 bases not matched to a gene. Germline V gene lookup returns CDR1 SGHNT and CDR2 YYREEE (reference sequence). The CDR3, as DNA: TGTGCCAGCAGGACCGGGACTAGCATCGCAGATACGCAGTATTTT. It yields the protein CASRTGTSIADTQYF.

This chain uses TRBV15 with TRBJ2-1; D uncertain. In germline, CDR1 is LNHNV, CDR2 YYDKDF (reference sequence). V gave up 0 bases and J gave up 7 bases, with 7 bases separating them. CDR3 length equals 13 residues. CDR3 in DNA: TGTGCCACCAGCAGAGATTTTGGAAATGAGCAGTTCTTC. Encoded protein: CATSRDFGNEQFF.

The chain links TRBV7-2 to TRBJ1-1; maybe TRBD1 (5 bases). Trimming took 4 bases from V and 4 from J, leaving 10 bases between them. Germline V gene lookup returns CDR1 SGHTA and CDR2 FQGNSA. This CDR3 contains 13 residues. CDR3 protein: CASSSFGGTEAFF. The CDR3 DNA sequence: TGTGCCAGCAGCTCCTTCGGGGGCACTGAAGCTTTCTTT.

This clone showed up just once. The V gene is TRBV27, the J gene TRBJ1-2; D is uncertain. Trimming removed 2 bases at V and 7 bases at J, with 11 bases between. This CDR3 is 13 amino acids long. The germline CDR1 and CDR2 sequences are MNHEY and SMNVEV (reference sequence). CDR3 nucleotides: TGTGCCAGCAGTTTACGGGTTATCGTTGGCTACACCTTC. Its translation is CASSLRVIVGYTF.

This clone occurred a few times. The rearrangement joins TRBV18 to TRBJ1-2, with a weak D call TRBD1 (6 bases). V was shortened by 2 bases and J by 8 bases, with 24 bases between the two germline ends. Germline CDR1 KGHSH, CDR2 LQKENI. There are 17 residues in the CDR3. DNA for the CDR3: TGTGCCAGCTCACCAGAGGTTACAGGGCAGAGGGGAGAGGGCTACACCTTC. Residues: CASSPEVTGQRGEGYTF. Full variable domain (missing parts from reference TRBV18 and TRBJ1-2): NAGVMQNPRHLVRRRGQEARLRCSPMKGHSHVYWYRQLPEEGLKFMVYLQKENIIDESGMPKERFSAEFPKEGPSILRIQQVVRGDSAAYFCASSPEVTGQRGEGYTFGSGTRLTVV.

The V and J genes are TRBV5-1 and TRBJ2-5; 8 nucleotides align to TRBD1. The ends lost 2 bases at V and 5 bases at J; junction bases unmatched: 2. The germline gives CDR1 SGHRS, CDR2 YFSETQ. The CDR3 is 13 amino acids. CDR3 coding DNA: TGCGCCAGCAGCTTCAGGGGGCCGGAGACCCAGTACTTC. Protein sequence: CASSFRGPETQYF.

As to this clone: The junction departs from the called germline gene at one end, perhaps through a read error. The V call is TRBV7-7, the J call TRBJ2-7, with D unclear. This CDR3 has 13 amino acids. Germline CDR1 SSHAT, CDR2 FNYEAQ (reference sequence). CDR3 nucleotide sequence: TGTGCTAGCAGCTTAAGCCCGGGTTGGGAGCAGTACTTC. Translation gives CASSLSPGWEQYF.

This clone came up a few times. The genes are TRBV4-3 and TRBJ1-2; the match to TRBD1 covers 8 bases. Per germline, CDR1 LGHNA and CDR2 YSLEER. CDR3 length equals 14 residues. J gave up 5 bases and V 3 bases, and 5 bases lay outside the gene matches. In DNA form, the CDR3 reads TGCGCCAGCAGCCAGGGACAGGATTGGTATGGCTACACCTTC. Its translation is CASSQGQDWYGYTF.

This clone came up a few times. The V call is TRBV5-6, the J call TRBJ2-7; D remains unclear. Germline CDR1 and CDR2: SGHDT and YYEEEE. Trimming removed 4 bases at V and 5 bases at J, with 22 bases between. The CDR3 has 16 residues. In DNA, the CDR3 is TGTGCCAGCAGCCCTTCCGCATTAGATAGTTTGGACGAGCAGTACTTC. This codes for CASSPSALDSLDEQYF.

This chain joins TRBV2 and TRBJ1-1; TRBD1 matches 8 bases. CDR1 and CDR2 from the germline V gene are SNHLY and FYNNEI. This CDR3 has 14 amino acids. Losses at the gene ends were 6 bases for V and 0 bases for J; bases not matched to a gene: 3. Here the CDR3 reads CASSPQGVNTEAFF. The DNA of the CDR3 is TGTGCCAGCAGCCCACAGGGGGTGAACACTGAAGCTTTCTTT.

There are a few counts of this clone. The chain uses TRBV5-1 and TRBJ2-7, with 8 bases aligning to TRBD1. The CDR3 totals 14 residues. J lost 2 bases, V lost 4 bases, and 5 bases had no gene match. Germline V CDR1 and CDR2: SGHRS, YFSETQ. For the CDR3, the DNA is TGCGCCAGCAGCACCCCGGGACAGGCCTACGAGCAGTACTTC. The encoded protein is CASSTPGQAYEQYF.

V gene TRBV7-9 combines with J gene TRBJ1-4, with TRBD1 matching over 9 bases. Germline V gene sequence: CDR1 SEHNR, CDR2 FQNEAQ (reference sequence). Unmatched junction bases numbered 3, after V lost 5 bases and J lost 8 bases. The CDR3 contains 13 residues. The CDR3 DNA sequence: TGTGCCAGCAGCCAAGGGACAGGGGAAAAACTGTTTTTT. It codes for CASSQGTGEKLFF.

The J gene is TRBJ1-1, the V gene TRBV19, with D possibly TRBD1 on 5 matching bases. Germline V gives CDR1 LNHDA, CDR2 SQIVND (reference sequence). Between the trimmed V and J ends, which lost 9 bases and 2 bases, there was a span of 10 bases. The CDR3 has 12 residues. CDR3 in DNA: TGTGCCAGCAGACAGTTTAACACTGAAGCTTTCTTT. As protein: CASRQFNTEAFF.

This clone was picked up one time. The rearrangement uses TRBV19 and TRBJ2-5, with 9 bases fitting TRBD1. The CDR3 length is 16 residues. V was pared by 5 bases and J by 0 bases, with 7 bases of the junction left unmatched. Per germline, CDR1 LNHDA and CDR2 SQIVND (reference sequence). The CDR3 reads CASSDGTGKYQETQYF. The CDR3, as DNA: TGTGCCAGTAGTGACGGGACAGGGAAGTACCAAGAGACCCAGTACTTC. Full variable domain (outside the CDR3, taken from reference TRBV19 and TRBJ2-5): DGGITQSPKYLFRKEGQNVTLSCEQNLNHDAMYWYRQDPGQGLRLIYYSQIVNDFQKGDIAEGYSVSREKKESFPLTVTSAQKNPTAFYLCASSDGTGKYQETQYFGPGTRLLVL.

The chain links TRBV5-5 to TRBJ2-7; TRBD2 matches at 11 bases. The V gene's germline CDR1 is SGHKS and CDR2 YYEKEE (reference sequence). Losses at the gene ends were 3 bases for V and 4 bases for J; bases not matched to a gene: 9. There are 16 residues in the CDR3. CDR3 sequence reads: CASSWSILAGGYEQYF. CDR3 DNA: TGTGCCAGCAGCTGGAGTATTCTAGCGGGAGGATACGAGCAGTACTTC.

The rearrangement joins TRBV7-9 to TRBJ2-2; D is uncertain. V was cut by 5 bases and J by 7 bases, with 8 bases left in between. Germline V gives CDR1 SEHNR, CDR2 FQNEAQ (reference sequence). This CDR3 comprises 12 residues. This CDR3 reads CASSPVHGELFF. CDR3 sequence (DNA): TGTGCCAGCAGCCCAGTCCACGGGGAGCTGTTTTTT.